Listed below are T cell receptor beta chains from one sample, sequenced in a study of blood T cells in healthy people across ages. MiXCR, applied by TCRdb to the 5' RACE reads, yields one record per CDR3 protein. The table has approximately 780,000 distinct CDR3 sequences, about 26% seen once; the top ten hold 3%. The sample also formed part of further work on T cells of mothers and their children.

What was sequenced was blood. These receptors were taken from a boy younger than 18 in good health. CDR3s include the opening cysteine and the closing phenylalanine or tryptophan. Each record gives: V gene, J gene, CDR3 protein.

V: TRBV29-1; J: TRBJ2-2; CDR3: CSVLRHGENTGELFF
V: TRBV6-6; J: TRBJ1-4; CDR3: CASSSSRRTTNEKLFF
V: TRBV4-1; J: TRBJ2-1; CDR3: CASSQVSAGGDYNEQFF
V: TRBV7-9; J: TRBJ2-5; CDR3: CASSTFGEGPPLQETQYF
V: TRBV20-1; J: -; CDR3: CSAPWGGPLHEQFF
V: TRBV10-3; J: -; CDR3: CAIRPDRGMDEQFF
V: TRBV14; J: TRBJ1-2; CDR3: CASSSQGANYGYTF
V: TRBV3-1; J: TRBJ2-7; CDR3: CASSPGTGPFYEQYF
V: TRBV13; J: TRBJ1-2; CDR3: CASSLTLGHGYTF
V: TRBV2; J: TRBJ1-1; CDR3: CASSDIMNTEAFF
V: TRBV4-1; J: TRBJ2-1; CDR3: CASSHVWGQGADNEQFF
V: TRBV20-1; J: TRBJ1-2; CDR3: CSASLGRYGGYTF
V: TRBV6-5; J: TRBJ2-1; CDR3: CASRRGVSYNEQFF